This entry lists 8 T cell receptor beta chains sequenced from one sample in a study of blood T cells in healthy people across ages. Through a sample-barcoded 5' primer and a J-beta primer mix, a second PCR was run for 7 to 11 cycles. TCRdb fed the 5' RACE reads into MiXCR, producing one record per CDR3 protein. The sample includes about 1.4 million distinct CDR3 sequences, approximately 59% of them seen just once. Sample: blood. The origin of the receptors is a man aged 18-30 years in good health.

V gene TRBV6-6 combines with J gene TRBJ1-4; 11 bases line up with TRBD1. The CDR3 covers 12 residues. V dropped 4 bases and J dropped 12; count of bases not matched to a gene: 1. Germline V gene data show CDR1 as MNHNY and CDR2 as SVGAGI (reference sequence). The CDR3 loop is CASSWTGGELFF. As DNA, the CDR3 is TGTGCCAGCAGTTGGACAGGGGGCGAACTGTTTTTT.

In DNA, the CDR3 is TGTGCCAGCAGTTACGTACGAACTAACGGACCAAACTATGGCTACACCTTC. This sequence encodes CASSYVRTNGPNYGYTF. The V and J genes are TRBV6-6 and TRBJ1-2; D call uncertain. The CDR3 totals 17 residues. CDR1 and CDR2 (germline): MNHNY, SVGAGI (reference sequence). V lost 2 bases to trimming and J lost 2 bases, with 18 bases between them.

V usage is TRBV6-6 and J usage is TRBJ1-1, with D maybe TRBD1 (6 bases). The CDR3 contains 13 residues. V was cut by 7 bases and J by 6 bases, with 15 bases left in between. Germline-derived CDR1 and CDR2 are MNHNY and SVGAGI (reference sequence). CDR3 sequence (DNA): TGTGCCAGCAAACAACAGGGTAGGGCTGAAGCTTTCTTT. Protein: CASKQQGRAEAFF.

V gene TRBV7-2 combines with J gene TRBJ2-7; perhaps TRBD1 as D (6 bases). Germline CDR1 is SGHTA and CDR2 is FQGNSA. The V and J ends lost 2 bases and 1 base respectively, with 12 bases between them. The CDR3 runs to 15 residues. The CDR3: CASSLRDKKSYEQYF. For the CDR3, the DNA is TGTGCCAGCAGCTTACGGGACAAAAAATCCTACGAGCAGTACTTC.

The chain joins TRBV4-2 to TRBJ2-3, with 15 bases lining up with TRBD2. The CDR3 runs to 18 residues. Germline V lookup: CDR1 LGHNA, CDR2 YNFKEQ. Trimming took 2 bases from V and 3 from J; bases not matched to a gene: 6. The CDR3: CASSQSGLAGGRTDTQYF. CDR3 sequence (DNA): TGTGCCAGCAGCCAATCCGGACTAGCGGGGGGGCGGACAGATACGCAGTATTTT.

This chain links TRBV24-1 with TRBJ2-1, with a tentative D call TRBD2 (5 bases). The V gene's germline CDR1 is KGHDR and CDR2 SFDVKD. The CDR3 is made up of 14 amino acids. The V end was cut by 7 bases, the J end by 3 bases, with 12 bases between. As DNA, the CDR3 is TGTGCCACCAGGGGAGCGGAACTCTACAATGAGCAGTTCTTC. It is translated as CATRGAELYNEQFF.

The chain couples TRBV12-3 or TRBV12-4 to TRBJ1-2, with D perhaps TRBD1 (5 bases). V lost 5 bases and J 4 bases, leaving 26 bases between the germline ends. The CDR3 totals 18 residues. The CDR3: CASSQILRQPSLLYGYTF. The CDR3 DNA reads TGTGCCAGCAGTCAAATTTTGAGACAGCCCAGTTTGCTCTATGGCTACACCTTC.

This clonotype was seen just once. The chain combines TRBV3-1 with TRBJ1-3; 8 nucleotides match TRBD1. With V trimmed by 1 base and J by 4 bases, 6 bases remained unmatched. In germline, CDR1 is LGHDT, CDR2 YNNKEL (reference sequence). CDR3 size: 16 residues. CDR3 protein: CASSQVGTGGGNTIYF. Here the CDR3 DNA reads TGTGCCAGCAGCCAAGTCGGGACAGGAGGAGGAAACACCATATATTTT. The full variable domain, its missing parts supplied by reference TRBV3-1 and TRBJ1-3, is DTAVSQTPKYLVTQMGNDKSIKCEQNLGHDTMYWYKQDSKKFLKIMFSYNNKELIINETVPNRFSPKSPDKAHLNLHINSLELGDSAVYFCASSQVGTGGGNTIYFGEGSWLTVV.